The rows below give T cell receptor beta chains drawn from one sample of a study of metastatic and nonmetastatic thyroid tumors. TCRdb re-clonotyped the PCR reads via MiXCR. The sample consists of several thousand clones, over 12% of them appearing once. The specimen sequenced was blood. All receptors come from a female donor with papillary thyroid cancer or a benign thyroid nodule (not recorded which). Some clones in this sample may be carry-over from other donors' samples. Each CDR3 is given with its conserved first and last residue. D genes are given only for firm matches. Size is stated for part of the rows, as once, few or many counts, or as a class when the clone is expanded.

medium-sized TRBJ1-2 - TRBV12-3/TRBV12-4 CASSLGSVGLYGYTF TGTGCCAGCAGTTTAGGTTCCGTGGGACTCTATGGCTACACCTTC
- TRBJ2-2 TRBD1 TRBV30 CAWKFRGLLTGELFF TGTGCCTGGAAATTCAGGGGGCTTTTAACCGGGGAGCTGTTTTTT
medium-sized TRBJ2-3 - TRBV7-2 CASSLGPQPDTQYF TGTGCCAGCAGCTTAGGTCCCCAGCCAGATACGCAGTATTTT
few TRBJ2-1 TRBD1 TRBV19 CATARQGADYQFF TGTGCCACCGCCCGACAGGGGGCAGATTATCAGTTCTTC
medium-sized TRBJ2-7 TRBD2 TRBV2 CASRRAGVEQYF TGTGCCAGCAGGCGAGCGGGGGTCGAGCAGTACTTC
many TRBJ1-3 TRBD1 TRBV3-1 CASSQGETGAKGFSGNTIYF TGTGCCAGCAGCCAAGGGGAAACAGGGGCGAAGGGCTTCTCTGGAAACACCATATATTTT
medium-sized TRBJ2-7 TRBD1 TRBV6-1 CASAFGTGGYEQYF TGTGCCAGCGCATTCGGGACAGGGGGCTACGAGCAGTACTTC
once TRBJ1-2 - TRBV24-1 CATSETGQGYGNTF TGTGCCACCAGTGAGACGGGGCAGGGCTATGGCAACACCTTC
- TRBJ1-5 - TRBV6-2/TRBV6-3 CASSLTGGNNQPQHF TGTGCCAGCAGTTTAACAGGAGGCAACAATCAGCCCCAGCATTTT
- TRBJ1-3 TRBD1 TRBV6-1 CASSGTGGPPGNTIYF TGTGCCAGCAGTGGTACAGGGGGGCCACCTGGAAACACCATATATTTT
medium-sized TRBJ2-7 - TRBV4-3 CASSQDRTAIYEQYF TGCGCCAGCAGCCAAGACCGGACAGCCATCTACGAGCAGTACTTC
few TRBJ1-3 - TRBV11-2 CASSPHVSGNTIYF TGTGCCAGCAGCCCCCACGTTTCTGGAAACACCATATATTTT
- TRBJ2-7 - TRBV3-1 CASSPPRGWYEQYF TGTGCCAGCAGCCCACCAAGAGGGTGGTACGAGCAGTACTTC
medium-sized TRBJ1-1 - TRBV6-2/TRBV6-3 CASSYSSSGNTEAFF TGTGCCAGCAGTTACTCCAGTTCGGGGAACACTGAAGCTTTCTTT
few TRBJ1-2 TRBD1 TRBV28 CACCRGLGYTF TGTGCCTGTTGCAGGGGGCTGGGCTACACCTTC
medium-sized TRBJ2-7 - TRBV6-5 CASSYLAGTYEQYF TGTGCCAGCAGTTACTTGGCGGGGACCTACGAGCAGTACTTC
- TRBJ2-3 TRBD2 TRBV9 CASSVGLLAVERDTQYF TGTGCCAGCAGCGTAGGTCTCCTAGCGGTAGAGAGAGATACGCAGTATTTT
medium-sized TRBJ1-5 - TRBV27 CASSALQGPNQPQHF TGTGCCAGCAGTGCGTTACAGGGTCCCAATCAGCCCCAGCATTTT
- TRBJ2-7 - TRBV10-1 CASSPQSVSYGEQYF TGCGCCAGCAGCCCACAATCGGTCTCCTACGGGGAGCAGTACTTC
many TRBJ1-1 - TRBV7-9 CASSLRPGASEAFF TGTGCCAGCAGCTTACGGCCAGGAGCATCTGAAGCTTTCTTT
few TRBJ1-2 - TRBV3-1 CASSLVGGDYGYTF TGTGCCAGCAGCCTTGTGGGGGGGGACTATGGCTACACCTTC
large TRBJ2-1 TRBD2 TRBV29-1 CSVDAWEGSEQFF TGCAGCGTTGATGCCTGGGAGGGGAGTGAGCAGTTCTTC
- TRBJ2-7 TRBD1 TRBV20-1 CSAPGQGLYEQYF TGCAGTGCTCCCGGACAGGGGTTATACGAGCAGTACTTC
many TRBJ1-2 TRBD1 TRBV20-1 CSARDRDRARYGYTF TGCAGTGCTAGGGACCGAGACAGGGCACGGTATGGCTACACCTTC
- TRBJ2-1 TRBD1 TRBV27 CASRSPGQGGFNEQFF TGTGCCAGCAGAAGCCCGGGACAGGGTGGTTTTAATGAGCAGTTCTTC
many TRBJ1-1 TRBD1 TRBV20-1 CSALRDRATEAFF TGCAGTGCCCTCCGGGACAGAGCCACTGAAGCTTTCTTT
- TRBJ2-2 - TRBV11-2 CASRLHGELFF TGTGCCAGCAGACTCCACGGGGAGCTGTTTTTT
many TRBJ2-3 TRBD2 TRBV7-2 CASSPFGGASDTQYF TGTGCCAGCAGCCCGTTCGGGGGGGCCTCGGATACGCAGTATTTT
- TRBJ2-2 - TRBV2 CARRPRQVNTGELFF TGTGCCAGAAGGCCTAGACAGGTTAACACCGGGGAGCTGTTTTTT
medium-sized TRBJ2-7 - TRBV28 CASSPSLSLSSYEQYF TGTGCCAGCAGCCCCTCCTTATCCCTTAGCTCCTACGAGCAGTACTTC
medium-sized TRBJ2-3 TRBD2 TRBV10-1 CASSPKGTSGSTDTQYF TGCGCCAGCAGTCCTAAGGGGACTAGCGGAAGCACAGATACGCAGTATTTT
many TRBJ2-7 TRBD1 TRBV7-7 CASSPSGGIPYEQYF TGTGCCAGCAGCCCCTCAGGGGGCATCCCCTACGAGCAGTACTTC
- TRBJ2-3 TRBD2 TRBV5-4 CASSLGPAGIGTYTQYF TGTGCCAGCAGCTTGGGCCCAGCGGGAATCGGCACATATACGCAGTATTTT
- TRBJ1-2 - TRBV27 CASSITGSPNYGYTF TGTGCCAGCAGTATAACAGGGTCCCCTAACTATGGCTACACCTTC
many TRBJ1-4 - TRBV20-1 CSASLGGTENEKLFF TGCAGTGCTAGCCTAGGGGGGACCGAGAATGAAAAACTGTTTTTT
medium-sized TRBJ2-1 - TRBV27 CASSLFGGPEYNEQFF TGTGCCAGCAGTTTATTCGGGGGGCCAGAATACAATGAGCAGTTCTTC
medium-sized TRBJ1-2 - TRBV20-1 CSARDPDVGNYGYTF TGCAGTGCTAGAGACCCAGATGTGGGAAACTATGGCTACACCTTC
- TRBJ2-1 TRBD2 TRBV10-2 CASSPTSGRINEQFF TGCGCCAGCAGTCCAACTAGCGGGAGGATAAATGAGCAGTTCTTC
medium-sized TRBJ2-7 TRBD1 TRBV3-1 CASSDQGTDSYEQYF TGTGCCAGCAGCGACCAGGGGACAGACTCCTACGAGCAGTACTTC
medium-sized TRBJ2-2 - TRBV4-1 CASSPASGSGELFF TGCGCCAGCAGCCCCGCTAGTGGAAGCGGGGAGCTGTTTTTT
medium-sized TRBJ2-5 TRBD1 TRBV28 CASSWATGGETQYF TGTGCCAGCAGTTGGGCAACAGGGGGAGAGACCCAGTACTTC
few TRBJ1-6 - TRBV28 CASSFWAGNSPLHF TGTGCCAGCAGCTTCTGGGCGGGTAATTCACCCCTCCACTTT
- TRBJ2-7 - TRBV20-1 CSAIGQTSYEQYF TGCAGTGCCATAGGACAGACGAGCTACGAGCAGTACTTC
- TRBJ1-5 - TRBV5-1 CASSLGTQNQPQHF TGCGCCAGCAGCTTGGGAACTCAAAATCAGCCCCAGCATTTT
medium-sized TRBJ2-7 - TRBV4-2 CASSQDVSGEQYF TGTGCCAGCAGCCAAGATGTATCGGGGGAGCAGTACTTC
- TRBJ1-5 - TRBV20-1 CSAREIEGTQPQHF TGCAGTGCCAGAGAAATTGAGGGCACTCAGCCCCAACATTTT
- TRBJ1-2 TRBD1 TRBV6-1 CASSVGDRGGYGYTF TGTGCCAGCAGTGTGGGGGACAGGGGGGGCTATGGCTACACCTTC
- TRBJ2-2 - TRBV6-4 CASSDDWSAGELFF TGTGCCAGCAGTGACGATTGGAGCGCCGGGGAGCTGTTTTTT
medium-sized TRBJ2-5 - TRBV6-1 CASTSAGTGQETQYF TGTGCCAGTACTAGCGCAGGGACAGGCCAAGAGACCCAGTACTTC
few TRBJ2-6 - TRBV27 CASSLLYRGAGANVLTF TGTGCCAGCAGTTTATTGTATAGGGGCGCCGGGGCCAACGTCCTGACTTTC
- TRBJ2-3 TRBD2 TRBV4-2 CARSQGLSGDTDTQYF TGTGCCAGGAGCCAGGGACTATCGGGGGACACAGATACGCAGTATTTT
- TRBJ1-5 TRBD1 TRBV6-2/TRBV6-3 CASSREGAVHQPQHF TGTGCCAGCAGTAGGGAGGGGGCAGTGCATCAGCCCCAGCATTTT
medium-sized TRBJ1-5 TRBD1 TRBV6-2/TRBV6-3 CASSWTGPPGQPQHF TGTGCCAGCAGTTGGACAGGGCCCCCCGGTCAGCCCCAGCATTTT
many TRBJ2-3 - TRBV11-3 CASSPEGVNTQYF TGTGCCAGCAGCCCCGAGGGGGTTAATACGCAGTATTTT
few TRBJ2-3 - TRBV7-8 CASSHRPVTDTQYF TGTGCCAGCAGCCATCGGCCTGTCACAGATACGCAGTATTTT